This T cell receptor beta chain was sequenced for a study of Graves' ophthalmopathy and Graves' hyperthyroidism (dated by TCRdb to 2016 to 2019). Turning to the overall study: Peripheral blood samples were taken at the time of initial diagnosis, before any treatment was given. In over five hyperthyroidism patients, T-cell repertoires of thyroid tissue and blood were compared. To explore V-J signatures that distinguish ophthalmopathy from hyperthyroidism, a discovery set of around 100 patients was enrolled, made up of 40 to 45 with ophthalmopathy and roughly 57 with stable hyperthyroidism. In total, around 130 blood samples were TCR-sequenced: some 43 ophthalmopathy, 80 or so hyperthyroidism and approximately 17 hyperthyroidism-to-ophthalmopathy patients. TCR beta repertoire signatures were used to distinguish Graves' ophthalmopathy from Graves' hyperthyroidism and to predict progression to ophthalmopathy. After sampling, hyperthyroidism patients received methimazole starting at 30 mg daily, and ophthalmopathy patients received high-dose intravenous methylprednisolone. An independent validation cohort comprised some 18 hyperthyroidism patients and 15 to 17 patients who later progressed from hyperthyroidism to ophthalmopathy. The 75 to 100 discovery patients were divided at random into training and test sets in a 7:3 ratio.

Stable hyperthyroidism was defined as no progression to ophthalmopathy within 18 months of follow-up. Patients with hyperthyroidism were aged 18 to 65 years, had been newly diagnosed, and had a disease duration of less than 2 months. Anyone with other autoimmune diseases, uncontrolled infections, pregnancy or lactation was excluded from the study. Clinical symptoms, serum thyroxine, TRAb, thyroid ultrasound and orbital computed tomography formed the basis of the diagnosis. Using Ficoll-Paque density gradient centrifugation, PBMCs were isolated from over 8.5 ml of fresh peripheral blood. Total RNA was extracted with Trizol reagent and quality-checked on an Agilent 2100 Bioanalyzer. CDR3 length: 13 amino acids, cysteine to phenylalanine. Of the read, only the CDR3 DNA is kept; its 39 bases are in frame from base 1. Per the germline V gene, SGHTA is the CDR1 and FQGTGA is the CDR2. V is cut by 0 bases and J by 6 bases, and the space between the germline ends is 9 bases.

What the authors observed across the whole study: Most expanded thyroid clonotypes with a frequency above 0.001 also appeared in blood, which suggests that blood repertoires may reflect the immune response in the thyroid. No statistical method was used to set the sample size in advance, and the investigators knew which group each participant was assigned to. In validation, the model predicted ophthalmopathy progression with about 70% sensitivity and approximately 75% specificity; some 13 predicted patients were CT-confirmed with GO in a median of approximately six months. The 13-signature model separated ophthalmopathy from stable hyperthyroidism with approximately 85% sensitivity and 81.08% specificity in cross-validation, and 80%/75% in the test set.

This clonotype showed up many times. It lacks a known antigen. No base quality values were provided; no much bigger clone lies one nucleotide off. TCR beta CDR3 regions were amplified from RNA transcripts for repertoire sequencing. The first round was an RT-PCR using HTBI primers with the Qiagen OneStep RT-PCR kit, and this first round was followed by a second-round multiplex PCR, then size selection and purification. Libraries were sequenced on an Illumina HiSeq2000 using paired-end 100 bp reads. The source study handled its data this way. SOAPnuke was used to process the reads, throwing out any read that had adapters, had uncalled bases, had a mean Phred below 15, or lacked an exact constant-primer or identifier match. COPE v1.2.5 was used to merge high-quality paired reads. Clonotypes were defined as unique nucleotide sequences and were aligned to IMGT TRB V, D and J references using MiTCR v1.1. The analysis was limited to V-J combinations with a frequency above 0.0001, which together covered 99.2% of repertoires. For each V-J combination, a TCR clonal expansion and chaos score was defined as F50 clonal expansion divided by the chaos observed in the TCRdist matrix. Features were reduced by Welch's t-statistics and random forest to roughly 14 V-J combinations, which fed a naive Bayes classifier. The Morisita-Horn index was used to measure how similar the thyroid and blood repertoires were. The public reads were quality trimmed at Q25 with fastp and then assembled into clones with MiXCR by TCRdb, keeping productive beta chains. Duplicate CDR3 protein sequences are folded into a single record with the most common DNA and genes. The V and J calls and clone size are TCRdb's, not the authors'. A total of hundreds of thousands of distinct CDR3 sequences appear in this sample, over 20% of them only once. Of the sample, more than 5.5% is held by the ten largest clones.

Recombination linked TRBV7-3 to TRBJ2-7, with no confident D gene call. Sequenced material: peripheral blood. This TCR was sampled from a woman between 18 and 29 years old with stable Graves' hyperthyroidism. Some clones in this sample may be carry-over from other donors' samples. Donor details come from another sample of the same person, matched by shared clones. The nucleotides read TGTGCCAGCAGCTTAACGCCAGCCCCCGAGCAGTACTTC. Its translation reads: CASSLTPAPEQYF.